Given below is one TCR beta chain in context. The table lists this clonotype with many counts. This receptor's antigen is unknown. Per-base qualities were not stored, and no clone one base away is much larger. The library was obtained by PCR. TCRdb shows the sequencer as Illumina HiSeq 4000. Bulk TCR libraries were generated as previously described, with the TCR primers listed in Table S5 used. The Qiagen AllPrep DNA/RNA kit was used to purify total RNA. Reads from multiple sequencing runs of the same library were pooled before analysis. Per the source publication's procedure: Reads were retained only if the reads had an exact TCR constant sequence, and the retained reads were trimmed to 150 nt and grouped according to their 12-nt molecular barcodes. Reads in each barcode group were sub-clustered using a 15% Levenshtein threshold, and a quality-weighted consensus sequence was built for each RNA molecule. Non-functional sequences were removed, as were lower-count sequences one edit away from another. Barcode sub-clusters with fewer than 20% of the maximum read count were removed, based on fitting two negative binomial distributions. Clones were called with MiXCR by TCRdb after fastp trimmed the public reads at Q25, and only in-frame beta chains were retained. Duplicate CDR3 protein sequences are folded into a single record with the most common DNA and genes. For this entry, the V and J calls and clone size follow TCRdb and not the study's own pipeline. For this sample there are some 65,000 distinct CDR3 sequences; around a sixth appear just once. The biggest ten clones account for less than 2% of the sample.

The sample is drawn from a study of molecular identifiers for immune sequencing clone quantification (dated by TCRdb to the late 2010s). As for the study more broadly: In a replicate experiment, RNA from around 20,000 or 100,000 naive CD8 T cells was split into five aliquots, four of which were sequenced. The study was a methods study using CD8 T cells to benchmark molecular-identifier clustering-based TCR repertoire sequencing (MIDCIRS) and TCR RNA copy counting.

Naive CD8 T cell libraries were made from 20,000 to 1,000,000 sorted cells using 10%, 30% or 50% of purified RNA. On a BD FACSAria II, naive CD8 T cells were FACS-sorted as CD8+CD4-CCR7+CD45RA+ and collected into RLT Plus buffer. Detection sensitivity was tested by spiking Jurkat RNA equal to about eleven TCR copies' worth into samples containing roughly 19,000-1,100,000 naive CD8 T cells. CD8 T cells were enriched using RosetteSep CD8+ T Cell Enrichment Cocktail and Ficoll-Paque, and the enriched cells then underwent ACK red cell lysis. The research as a whole found: Spiked-in Jurkat TCR RNA equal to a single cell's worth was reported to be detectable even within 1,200,000 naive CD8 T cells. Around 2.9 recovered TCR RNA copies per cell were obtained by modeling, versus 9 to 10 by digital PCR, implying a capture efficiency of 30% to 35%. In CMV-specific effector cells, clones with more than 20 RNA copies accounted for over 97% of molecules, whereas in naive cells such clones accounted for under 1%. Spiked-in Jurkat TCR RNA (about 10 copies' worth), which is not part of the donor repertoire, was contained in the naive libraries. Identical TCR molecules sharing a barcode could cause highly expanded clone sizes to be underestimated. Without barcode sub-clustering, chimeric consensus sequences inflated TCR diversity; chimeras reached as high as 47%.

Deletion took 3 bases off V and 8 bases off J, with a span of 20 bases between the germline ends. Taken from cysteine to phenylalanine, the CDR3 has 16 residues. CDR3 DNA only is kept here, 48 bases in frame from base 1. CDR1 and CDR2 were assigned from the germline V gene as LGHNA and YSLEER. Sequencing was done on a sample of naive CD8+ T cells from blood, with Jurkat cell RNA spiked in. The cell subset or site label for this specimen denotes: FACS-sorted CD8+CD4-CCR7+CD45RA+ naive T cells. This clonotype was obtained from a human donor in good health. Some libraries in this study had Jurkat cell RNA spiked in. This receptor chain uses TRBV4-3 and TRBJ2-1; the D gene is possibly TRBD2, with 5 bases matching. The CDR3 protein is CASSQTGTRVRHEQFF. Read as DNA, the sequence is TGCGCCAGCAGCCAGACGGGAACTAGGGTACGCCATGAGCAGTTCTTC.